Below are 32 T cell receptor beta chains sequenced from a single sample in a study of Graves' ophthalmopathy and Graves' hyperthyroidism. Investigators amplified TCR beta CDR3 regions from RNA transcripts. The first round was an RT-PCR with HTBI primers, and the second round was a multiplex PCR. TCRdb reanalysed the multiplex PCR reads using MiXCR and keeps one entry per CDR3 protein. The sample includes about 1.1 million distinct CDR3 sequences, around a third of them seen just once. The specimen sequenced was peripheral blood or thyroid tissue (not recorded which). The receptors shown here come from an adult man with Graves' hyperthyroidism.

CDR3 sequence (DNA): TGTGCCAGCAGTTACCCCGCAGAGACCCAGTACTTC. Translation: CASSYPAETQYF. The chain joins TRBV25-1 to TRBJ2-5, with D unclear. Germline CDR1 and CDR2: MGHDK and SYGVNS. V shed 5 bases and J shed 4 bases, with 8 bases lying between them. This CDR3 is 12 amino acids long.

This clonotype showed up just once. This chain joins TRBV7-6 and TRBJ2-5; a weak D match, TRBD2 (6 bases). Germline CDR1 reads SGHVS; CDR2 reads FNYEAQ. The CDR3 length is 16 residues. V shed 8 bases and J shed 2 bases, with 21 bases lying between them. CDR3 amino acids: CASASPGGDPQETQYF. As DNA, the CDR3 is TGTGCCAGCGCTTCACCCGGGGGAGACCCTCAAGAGACCCAGTACTTC. The full variable domain, its missing parts supplied by reference TRBV7-6 and TRBJ2-5, is GAGVSQSPRYKVTKRGQDVALRCDPISGHVSLYWYRQALGQGPEFLTYFNYEAQQDKSGLPNDRFSAERPEGSISTLTIQRTEQRDSAMYRCASASPGGDPQETQYFGPGTRLLVL.

To note about this clonotype: A clone one base away is much larger, so this may be a read error. This chain uses TRBV29-1 with TRBJ2-2; 7 bases map to TRBD2. After removal of 6 bases from V and 5 bases from J, the junction contained 3 bases not matched to a gene. Germline V gives CDR1 SQVTM, CDR2 ANQGSEA. The CDR3 sequence is 12 residues long. The CDR3 coding sequence is TGCAGCGTATACGGGGGGACCGGGGAGCTGTTTTTT. This encodes CSVYGGTGELFF.

The V call is TRBV6-5, the J call TRBJ1-1; no reliable D call. There are 17 residues in the CDR3. CDR1 is MNHEY, CDR2 SVGAGI, per germline. The germline V and J ends were trimmed by 5 bases and 4 bases, with 23 bases remaining between them. The CDR3 DNA sequence: TGTGCCAGCAGTGCACCGGGAAGCCAATATTGGGGCACTGAAGCTTTCTTT. Translation gives CASSAPGSQYWGTEAFF.

The chain employs TRBV20-1 and TRBJ2-5; possibly TRBD1 for D (5 bases). The CDR3 spans 15 residues. CDR1 and CDR2 from the germline V gene are DFQATT and SNEGSKA (reference sequence). Between the trimmed V and J ends, which lost 6 bases and 4 bases, there was a span of 21 bases. The CDR3 spells CSANDRAGPRETQYF. The CDR3 nucleotides are TGCAGTGCCAACGATAGGGCAGGGCCAAGAGAGACCCAGTACTTC.

This clonotype was counted ten times or more. J is TRBJ2-5 and V is TRBV7-2; TRBD2 might be the D (6 bases). Germline CDR1 reads SGHTA; CDR2 reads FQGNSA. The CDR3 loop spans 15 amino acids. The V end lost 3 bases, the J end lost 5 bases, and 16 bases lay between the germline ends. The CDR3 DNA follows: TGTGCCAGCAGCTTTATCGTAGGGGAGGCGGAGACCCAGTACTTC. Its translation is CASSFIVGEAETQYF. Supplemented by reference TRBV7-2 and TRBJ2-5, the full variable domain reads GAGVSQSPSNKVTEKGKDVELRCDPISGHTALYWYRQSLGQGLEFLIYFQGNSAPDKSGLPSDRFSAERTGGSVSTLTIQRTQQEDSAVYLCASSFIVGEAETQYFGPGTRLLVL.

A single count supports this clonotype. Since a much larger clone is just one base distant, this may be a read error. This chain links TRBV20-1 with TRBJ1-5, with D possibly being TRBD1 (6 bases). V was pared by 1 base and J by 12 bases, with 16 bases between. The CDR3 extends over 13 amino acids. Germline values: CDR1 DFQATT, CDR2 SNEGSKA (reference sequence). CDR3 residues: CSARGTGPGHQHF. The CDR3 coding sequence is TGCAGTGCTAGAGGGACGGGCCCGGGACACCAGCATTTT.

This clonotype appeared many times. The chain employs TRBV19 and TRBJ1-5, with D unresolved. Germline loops: CDR1 LNHDA, CDR2 SQIVND (reference sequence). V was shortened by 6 bases and J by 9 bases, with 12 bases between the two germline ends. The CDR3 is 12 amino acids. The CDR3 nucleotides are TGTGCCAGTAGACTCAAGCCGGGGCCCCAGCATTTT. Residues: CASRLKPGPQHF.

This clonotype was seen many times. The chain carries TRBV10-3 and TRBJ1-2; D call uncertain. This CDR3 is built from 12 residues. V lost 4 bases, J lost 1 base, and 4 bases lay in between. In germline, CDR1 is ENHRY, CDR2 SYGVKD. The chain's CDR3 is CAISGNNYGYTF. The CDR3 region has the DNA TGTGCCATCAGTGGAAATAACTATGGCTACACCTTC.

In this sample, this clonotype turned up a few times. V usage is TRBV12-3 or TRBV12-4 and J usage is TRBJ1-5; D unresolved. The CDR3 extends over 16 amino acids. The V end lost 5 bases, the J end lost 1 base, and 15 bases lay between the germline ends. In DNA form, the CDR3 reads TGTGCCAGCAGTAAAGCAGGAGAAATCAGCAATCAGCCCCAGCATTTT. It codes for CASSKAGEISNQPQHF.

The chain joins TRBV29-1 to TRBJ1-2, with D hard to call. The CDR3 runs 11 residues. The germline V gene encodes CDR1 SQVTM and CDR2 ANQGSEA. V lost 7 bases and J lost 6, with 12 bases in between. Written as DNA, the CDR3 is TGCAGCGGTGCCGGTACTAATGGCTACACCTTC. Translating it yields CSGAGTNGYTF.

The table lists this clonotype with a few counts. This chain joins TRBV4-1 and TRBJ1-2; D might be TRBD1 (5 bases). The CDR3 has 16 residues. Trimming stripped 1 base from V and 0 bases from J, with 12 bases between. From germline, CDR1 is MGHRA and CDR2 YSYEKL. Here the CDR3 reads CASSQVPGQTNYGYTF. CDR3 nucleotides: TGCGCCAGCAGCCAAGTGCCAGGACAAACTAACTATGGCTACACCTTC.

In nucleotides, the CDR3 is TGTGCCAGCAGTCTGGGACAGGGGGCAAGGGACGCTGAAGCTTTCTTT. Encoded protein: CASSLGQGARDAEAFF. The chain joins TRBV12-3 or TRBV12-4 to TRBJ1-1, with TRBD1 matching over 12 bases. V trimming: 5 bases; J trimming: 6 bases; junction bases outside the gene matches: 10. This CDR3 has 16 residues.

The chain's CDR3 is CASSDDSWVRRQETQYF. The DNA of the CDR3 is TGTGCCAGCAGTGACGACAGTTGGGTGAGGCGACAAGAGACCCAGTACTTC. This chain connects TRBV6-5 to TRBJ2-5; D perhaps matches TRBD1 (5 bases). The germline CDR1 and CDR2 sequences are MNHEY and SVGAGI. This CDR3 comprises 17 residues. Trimming shortened V by 5 bases and J by 2 bases, and 21 bases separated the two germline ends.

The chain joins TRBV7-4 to TRBJ2-7, with 9 positions matching TRBD2. CDR1 is SGHVT, CDR2 SQSDAQ, per germline. The CDR3 loop spans 20 amino acids. V was pared by 3 bases and J by 0 bases, with 18 bases of the junction left unmatched. The CDR3 region has the DNA TGTGCCAGCAGCTTTTCTTTTGGTAGCGGGAGTCAAAAGCTCTCCTACGAGCAGTACTTC. Translating it yields CASSFSFGSGSQKLSYEQYF.

V usage is TRBV9 and J usage is TRBJ2-5; 7 bases agree with TRBD2. The germline CDR1 and CDR2 sequences are SGDLS and YYNGEE. This CDR3 has 16 residues. The ends lost 5 bases at V and 4 bases at J; junction bases unmatched: 14. The CDR3 is CASSGLSGVVVETQYF. In nucleotides, the CDR3 is TGTGCCAGCAGTGGCCTGAGCGGGGTGGTTGTAGAGACCCAGTACTTC.

This clonotype showed up many times. This chain uses TRBV20-1 with TRBJ1-1; 7 bases agree with TRBD1. The CDR3 runs 18 residues. The V gene's germline CDR1 is DFQATT and CDR2 SNEGSKA (reference sequence). J gave up 1 base and V 0 bases, and 14 bases lay outside the gene matches. Here the CDR3 DNA reads TGCAGTGCTAGAGACCCCAGGAGACAGGGCGGGGGGAACACTGAAGCTTTCTTT. The encoded protein is CSARDPRRQGGGNTEAFF.

This chain connects TRBV6-4 to TRBJ1-5; D remains ambiguous. Germline assignment: CDR1 MRHNA and CDR2 SNTAGT. The CDR3 has 13 residues. V was cut by 4 bases and J by 8 bases, with 12 bases left in between. In nucleotides, the CDR3 is TGTGCCAGCAGTGGCTACCCCGGGGAGCCCCAGCATTTT. Translated: CASSGYPGEPQHF.

This clonotype was recorded many times. The chain joins TRBV7-2 to TRBJ1-3, with TRBD1 matching over 8 bases. The CDR3 runs 13 residues. Trimming removed 7 bases from V and 2 bases from J; junction bases left unmatched: 1. Germline V gives CDR1 SGHTA, CDR2 FQGNSA. The CDR3 DNA reads as TGTGCCAGCAAACAGGGGGCTGGAAACACCATATATTTT. This codes for CASKQGAGNTIYF.

The table lists this clonotype with many counts. The chain couples TRBV2 to TRBJ1-1, with a tentative D call TRBD1 (5 bases). There are 16 residues in the CDR3. V was shortened by 7 bases and J by 1 base, with 19 bases between the two germline ends. Germline values: CDR1 SNHLY, CDR2 FYNNEI. The CDR3 is CASTEGGPGTNTEAFF. As DNA, the CDR3 is TGTGCCAGCACCGAAGGAGGGCCGGGGACGAACACTGAAGCTTTCTTT.

In this sample, this clonotype turned up a few times. This chain joins TRBV13 and TRBJ1-1, with a tentative D call TRBD1 (5 bases). The CDR3 contains 15 residues. The V end was cut by 5 bases, the J end by 1 base, with 14 bases between. Germline-derived CDR1 and CDR2 are PRHDT and FYEKMQ (reference sequence). CDR3 region: CASSNSWGPNTEAFF. Written as DNA, the CDR3 is TGTGCCAGCAGCAACTCGTGGGGCCCGAACACTGAAGCTTTCTTT.

Notes on this clonotype: One end of the junction varies from germline; a read error may be responsible. The chain links TRBV10-3 to TRBJ2-7, with D possibly TRBD2 on 6 matching bases. Germline V gene data show CDR1 as ENHRY and CDR2 as SYGVKD. This CDR3 region has 18 residues. CDR3 coding DNA: TGTGCCAGCAGTGCCGCGACTAGAGGGGTTGGCCGGTCCTACGAGCAGTACTTC. Protein: CASSAATRGVGRSYEQYF.

Of note for this clonotype: This may be a read error, as it is one base from a much larger clone. The chain has TRBV6-1 and TRBJ2-5; TRBD1 is a possible D gene (6 bases). The CDR3 has 16 residues. Trimming removed 5 bases at V and 2 bases at J, with 18 bases between. CDR1 and CDR2 (germline): MNHNS, SASEGT. The CDR3 DNA reads TGTGCCAGCAGTAGTAAGCCAGGGGTGATTCAAGAGACCCAGTACTTC. Translated: CASSSKPGVIQETQYF.

Remarks on this clonotype: A much more abundant neighbour one base away suggests this may be a read error. This chain connects TRBV6-5 to TRBJ2-5; TRBD1 matches at 8 bases. Germline CDR1 is MNHEY and CDR2 is SVGAGI. The CDR3 extends over 14 amino acids. V lost 1 base and J lost 2; bases outside the gene matches: 0. The CDR3 is CASSYWTGQETQYF. CDR3 coding DNA: TGTGCCAGCAGTTACTGGACAGGGCAAGAGACCCAGTACTTC.

This clonotype came up a few times. This rearrangement joins TRBV6-2 or TRBV6-3 to TRBJ1-5, with 7 bases identical to TRBD1. The V gene end was trimmed by 10 bases and the J gene end by 4 bases; junction bases not matched to a gene: 7. The CDR3 totals 13 residues. Germline-derived CDR1 and CDR2 are MNHEY and SVGEGT. The CDR3 DNA reads as TGTGCCATACAGGGGCCTTTAAATCAGCCCCAGCATTTT. Translating it yields CAIQGPLNQPQHF.

This rearrangement joins TRBV19 to TRBJ1-1, with TRBD1 identical over 7 bases. The CDR3 consists of 14 residues. V lost 7 bases to trimming and J lost 1 base; unmatched junction nucleotides: 6. Germline-derived CDR1 and CDR2 are LNHDA and SQIVND (reference sequence). The chain's CDR3 is CASNPGQTNTEAFF. CDR3 coding DNA: TGTGCCAGTAACCCGGGACAGACGAACACTGAAGCTTTCTTT. The variable domain in full, completed from reference TRBV19 and TRBJ1-1, reads DGGITQSPKYLFRKEGQNVTLSCEQNLNHDAMYWYRQDPGQGLRLIYYSQIVNDFQKGDIAEGYSVSREKKESFPLTVTSAQKNPTAFYLCASNPGQTNTEAFFGQGTRLTVV.

The chain combines TRBV6-1 with TRBJ1-5; D is unresolved. The CDR3 spans 17 residues. The V gene lost 2 bases and the J gene lost 0 bases, with 14 bases spanning the gap. Germline CDR1 reads MNHNS; CDR2 reads SASEGT. The CDR3 nucleotides are TGTGCCAGCAGTGAACCCCCGGGCGTTTCTAGCAATCAGCCCCAGCATTTT. It yields the protein CASSEPPGVSSNQPQHF.

This clonotype was recorded a few times. The J gene is TRBJ1-2, the V gene TRBV9; D is perhaps TRBD1 (5 bases). The V gene's germline CDR1 is SGDLS and CDR2 YYNGEE. This CDR3 spans 14 amino acids. Between the trimmed V and J ends, which lost 2 bases and 3 bases, there was a span of 11 bases. The CDR3 protein is CASSVLDRDYGYTF. CDR3 nucleotide sequence: TGTGCCAGCAGCGTCCTCGACAGAGACTATGGCTACACCTTC.

The V and J genes are TRBV25-1 and TRBJ2-7; the match to TRBD2 covers 10 bases. Germline CDR1 is MGHDK and CDR2 is SYGVNS. J was trimmed by 0 bases and V by 8 bases; bases with no gene match: 16. The CDR3 has 18 residues. CDR3 sequence reads: CASFGAGGPQSPSYEQYF. DNA of the CDR3: TGTGCCAGCTTTGGAGCGGGAGGGCCGCAATCCCCCTCCTACGAGCAGTACTTC.

This clonotype was recorded at least ten times. This sequence joins TRBV6-4 and TRBJ1-2; 8 bases align to TRBD1. Germline loops: CDR1 MRHNA, CDR2 SNTAGT. The CDR3 has 15 amino acids. Losses at the gene ends were 4 bases for V and 7 bases for J; bases not matched to a gene: 11. The CDR3 loop reads CASSAETGATVGYTF. The CDR3 nucleotides are TGTGCCAGCAGTGCAGAGACAGGGGCCACTGTTGGCTACACCTTC.

The sample holds many counts of this clonotype. V and J are TRBV15 and TRBJ2-5; the D gene is possibly TRBD2 (6 bases). The V end was cut by 0 bases, the J end by 4 bases, with 9 bases between. Germline V CDR1 and CDR2: LNHNV, YYDKDF (reference sequence). The CDR3 runs to 14 residues. The CDR3 here is CATSRDLGGETQYF. As DNA, the CDR3 is TGTGCCACCAGCAGAGATCTGGGGGGAGAGACCCAGTACTTC.

The sample holds many counts of this clonotype. The CDR3 DNA is TGTGCCACCACACAGGGAAATTCCTACGAGCAGTACTTC. As protein: CATTQGNSYEQYF. The chain has TRBV7-8 and TRBJ2-7; possibly TRBD1 for D (6 bases). V lost 10 bases and J lost 1, with 14 bases in between. The CDR3 extends over 13 amino acids. The V gene's germline CDR1 is SGHVS and CDR2 FQNEAQ.